The rows below give T cell receptor beta chains drawn from one sample of a study of blood T cells in healthy people across ages. TCRdb itself ran the 5' RACE reads through MiXCR, one entry per CDR3 protein. The table lists some 690,000 distinct CDR3 sequences, 22% of them singletons. Sequencing input: blood. All receptors come from a man in his 70s in good health. Each CDR3 is given with its conserved first and last residue. D genes are given only for firm matches. The size field is filled for only some rows; it gives once, few, many or a size class.

v_gene,j_gene,abundance,d_gene,CDR3aa,CDR3nt
TRBV6-5,TRBJ1-1,many,.,CASSYDPRAEAFF,TGTGCCAGCAGTTACGATCCCCGGGCCGAAGCTTTCTTT
TRBV19,TRBJ2-1,few,.,CASSISGLIMSYNEQFF,TGTGCCAGTAGTATATCAGGGCTCATCATGTCCTACAATGAGCAGTTCTTC
TRBV25-1,TRBJ1-4,many,.,CASSEFGTNEKLFF,TGTGCCAGCAGTGAATTTGGGACTAATGAAAAACTGTTTTTT
TRBV30,TRBJ2-3,few,.,CAWGIITDTQYF,TGTGCCTGGGGGATAATCACAGATACGCAGTATTTT
TRBV6-6,TRBJ2-1,few,TRBD1,CASSYSRDSHNEQFF,TGTGCCAGCAGTTACTCCCGGGACAGTCACAATGAGCAGTTCTTC
TRBV29-1,TRBJ2-3,few,.,CSVGSGRLKADTQYF,TGCAGCGTTGGATCTGGACGCTTGAAGGCAGATACGCAGTATTTT
TRBV12-3/TRBV12-4,TRBJ1-4,.,.,CASSASGGAEKLFF,TGTGCCAGCAGTGCCTCCGGGGGGGCGGAAAAACTGTTTTTT
TRBV6-6,TRBJ1-1,few,.,CASSQSGSEAFF,TGTGCCAGCAGCCAGAGTGGGTCTGAAGCTTTCTTT
TRBV14,TRBJ2-5,.,.,CASSQETDSFQETQYF,TGTGCCAGCAGCCAAGAAACGGACAGCTTCCAAGAGACCCAGTACTTC
TRBV6-6,TRBJ2-3,.,TRBD2,CASSYGTSGGGSTDTQYF,TGTGCCAGCAGTTACGGAACTAGCGGGGGCGGGAGCACAGATACGCAGTATTTT
TRBV20-1,TRBJ2-4,few,.,CSARDGLGTLAKNIQYF,TGCAGTGCTAGAGATGGTTTGGGGACACTAGCCAAAAACATTCAGTACTTC
TRBV7-8,TRBJ2-1,few,TRBD1,CASSPISGTGVSFF,TGTGCCAGCAGCCCCATCTCCGGGACAGGGGTTTCGTTCTTC
TRBV6-5,TRBJ2-6,many,.,CASSYDSSGANVLTF,TGTGCCAGCAGTTACGACAGCTCTGGGGCCAACGTCCTGACTTTC
TRBV3-1,TRBJ2-1,.,TRBD1,CASSHGGTGDIGEQFF,TGTGCCAGCAGCCACGGTGGGACAGGGGATATAGGTGAGCAGTTCTTC
TRBV28,TRBJ2-3,.,.,CASRPHPSDTQYF,TGTGCCAGCAGACCCCATCCGTCAGATACGCAGTATTTT
TRBV4-1,TRBJ1-1,.,TRBD1,CASSLHTGVTEAFF,TGCGCCAGCAGCCTCCACACAGGGGTCACTGAAGCTTTCTTT
TRBV5-8,TRBJ1-1,.,.,CASSPYGVAAYTEAFF,TGTGCCAGCAGCCCCTATGGGGTCGCAGCCTACACTGAAGCTTTCTTT
TRBV29-1,TRBJ2-7,.,.,CSAGQAGLEQYF,TGCAGCGCCGGACAGGCGGGGCTCGAGCAGTACTTC
TRBV20-1,TRBJ2-5,few,TRBD2,CSASGLAGETQYF,TGTAGTGCTAGCGGGCTAGCGGGAGAGACCCAGTACTTC
TRBV12-3/TRBV12-4,TRBJ2-4,few,.,CASRQTEAKNIQYF,TGTGCCAGCAGACAGACAGAAGCCAAAAACATTCAGTACTTC
TRBV7-8,TRBJ1-6,few,.,CASSQDRWGSPLHF,TGTGCCAGCAGCCAAGACAGGTGGGGTTCACCCCTCCACTTT
TRBV6-5,TRBJ1-4,few,.,CASSVGRGGEKLFF,TGTGCCAGCAGTGTTGGGCGAGGGGGGGAAAAACTGTTTTTT
TRBV3-1,TRBJ2-4,few,.,CASSPSMGLAKNIQYF,TGTGCCAGCAGCCCGTCGATGGGTCTAGCCAAAAACATTCAGTACTTC
TRBV6-6,TRBJ1-1,.,.,CASGPSFRATEAFF,TGTGCCAGCGGTCCTTCCTTCCGGGCTACTGAAGCTTTCTTT
TRBV29-1,TRBJ1-1,few,.,CSVTRGLNTEAFF,TGCAGCGTAACCAGGGGCCTGAACACTGAAGCTTTCTTT
TRBV7-9,TRBJ1-6,.,.,CASSLKGGNSPLHF,TGTGCCAGCAGCTTAAAAGGGGGAAATTCACCCCTCCACTTT
TRBV29-1,TRBJ1-1,.,.,CGAAGNTEAFF,TGCGGCGCCGCGGGGAACACTGAAGCTTTCTTT
TRBV20-1,TRBJ1-6,.,.,CSAGHGNSPLHF,TGCAGTGCAGGGCATGGTAATTCACCCCTCCACTTT
TRBV3-1,TRBJ2-3,.,.,CASSQPLGGTQYF,TGTGCCAGCAGCCAGCCCTTGGGGGGTACGCAGTATTTT
TRBV27,TRBJ2-7,.,.,CASSFSGHVDTYEQYF,TGTGCCAGCAGTTTTAGCGGACACGTCGATACCTACGAGCAGTACTTC
TRBV29-1,TRBJ2-2,.,.,CSVLTANTGELFF,TGCAGCGTATTGACAGCGAACACCGGGGAGCTGTTTTTT
TRBV27,TRBJ2-1,.,TRBD2,CASSLYGRSNEQFF,TGTGCCAGCAGTTTATACGGGAGGTCCAATGAGCAGTTCTTC
TRBV20-1,TRBJ1-3,.,.,CSARIVGRPGNTIYF,TGCAGTGCTAGGATCGTAGGACGCCCTGGAAACACCATATATTTT